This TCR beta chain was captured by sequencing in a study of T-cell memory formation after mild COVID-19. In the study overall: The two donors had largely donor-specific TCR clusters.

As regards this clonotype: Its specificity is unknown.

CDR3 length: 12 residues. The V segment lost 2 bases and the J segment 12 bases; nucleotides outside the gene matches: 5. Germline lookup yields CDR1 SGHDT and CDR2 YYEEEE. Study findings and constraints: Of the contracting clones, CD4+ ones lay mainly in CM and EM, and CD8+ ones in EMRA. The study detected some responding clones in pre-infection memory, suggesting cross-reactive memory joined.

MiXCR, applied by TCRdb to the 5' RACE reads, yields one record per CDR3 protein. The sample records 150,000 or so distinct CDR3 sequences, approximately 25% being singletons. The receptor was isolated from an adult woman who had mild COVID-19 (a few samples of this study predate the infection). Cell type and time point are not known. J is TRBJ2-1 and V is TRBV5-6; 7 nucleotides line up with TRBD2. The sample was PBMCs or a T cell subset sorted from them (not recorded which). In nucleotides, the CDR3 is TGTGCCAGCAGCTTCGCTAGCGGAACGCAGTTCTTC. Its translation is CASSFASGTQFF.